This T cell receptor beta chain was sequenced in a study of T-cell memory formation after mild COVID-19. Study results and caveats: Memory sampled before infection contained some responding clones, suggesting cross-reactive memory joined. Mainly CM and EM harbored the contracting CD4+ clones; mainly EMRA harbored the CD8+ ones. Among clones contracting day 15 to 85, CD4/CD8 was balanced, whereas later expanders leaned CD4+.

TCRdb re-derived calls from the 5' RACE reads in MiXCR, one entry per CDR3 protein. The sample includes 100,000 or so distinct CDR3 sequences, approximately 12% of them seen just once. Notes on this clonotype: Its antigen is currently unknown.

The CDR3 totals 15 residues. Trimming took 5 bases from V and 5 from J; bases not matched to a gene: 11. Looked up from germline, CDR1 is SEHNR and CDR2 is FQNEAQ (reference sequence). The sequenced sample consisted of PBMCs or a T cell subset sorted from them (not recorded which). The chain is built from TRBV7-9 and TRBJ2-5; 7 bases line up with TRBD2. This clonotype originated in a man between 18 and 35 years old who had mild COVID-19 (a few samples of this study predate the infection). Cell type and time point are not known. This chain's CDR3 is CASSPTGTTGETQYF. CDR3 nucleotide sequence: TGTGCCAGCAGCCCGACCGGGACTACCGGGGAGACCCAGTACTTC.